This T cell receptor (beta chain) was documented in a study of human T cells and chemical hapten exposure. Study-level background: Sensitization applied 2% DPC to roughly 2 cm by roughly 2 cm of upper inner arm skin.

Study-wide points: Expanded TCRs made up significantly more big CDR3 similarity clusters than controls did.

In TCRdb, the RACE reads were re-called with MiXCR into one record per CDR3 protein. This sample yields some 200,000 distinct CDR3 sequences, of which around 22% are seen a single time; about 6.7% belongs to the top ten. CDR1 is SGHTA and CDR2 is FQGNSA in the germline V gene. V lost 5 bases, J lost 2 bases, and 13 bases lay in between. This CDR3 is 15 amino acids long. Time point noted: patch test 1, 2 weeks after DPC sensitization. Described treatment: therapeutic diphenylcyclopropenone sensitization with weekly scalp DPC. Blood sampling preceded each patch test application. At least ten counts were recorded for this clonotype. Its antigen is unknown.

This receptor was identified in a woman between 45 and 65 years old with alopecia areata. Some clones in this sample may be carry-over from other donors' samples. The chain links TRBV7-2 to TRBJ1-5; TRBD1 might be the D (5 bases). The starting material was whole blood, obtained in connection with sensitization to the hapten diphenylcyclopropenone (DPC). CDR3 loop: CASSPAGVGNQPQHF. CDR3 nucleotide sequence: TGTGCCAGCAGCCCGGCGGGGGTCGGCAATCAGCCCCAGCATTTT.